This entry is about one TCR beta chain. The antigen is not known. One end of the junction fails to match germline, which may point to a read error. This record comes from a study of shared clonotypes between healthy human individuals. The study's findings and limits: What rarefaction showed was incomplete sorted-subset sequencing despite large depth.

Assay: immunoSEQ multiplex PCR; the TCRdb copy retains only in-frame clones and omits some. In the table there are about 1.5 million clones, 98% of which are singletons. Each sample came from a Caucasian adult donor living in Nashville, Tennessee. The clonotype was recovered from a man aged 25 to 40 in good health. The sample consisted of naive CD4+ T cells sorted from blood. Specified subset: CD45RA+ positively selected.

Here the CDR3 DNA reads TGTGCTAGCAGTTCGGGACTAGCGGGAGTTACTGAGCAGTTCTTC. Its translation: CASSSGLAGVTEQFF. The chain has TRBV7-7 and TRBJ2-1, with TRBD2 matching 14 bases. The CDR3 has 15 amino acids. Germline V lookup: CDR1 SSHAT, CDR2 FNYEAQ (reference sequence).